This paragraph covers one TCR beta chain sequence. Libraries were prepared by immunoSEQ multiplex PCR; TCRdb keeps only in-frame clonotypes and omits some of them. The table shows more than 200,000 clones, with roughly 87% occurring only once. This sample stems from a study of blood T cell repertoires in COVID-19. Turning to the study itself: The United States, Italy and Spain supplied acute and convalescent COVID-19 samples. PBMCs, B-cell-depleted T cells, or T cells were the source of the cDNA or gDNA that made up the material.

Living in 24 US areas, the participants were between about 18 and 90 years of age. Membership in each cohort depended on participant-reported clinical history. Source material: PBMCs or T cells enriched from blood (not recorded which). This sequence originates from a woman in her 30s with acute COVID-19.

CDR3 nucleotide sequence: TGTGCCAGCAGCCCTCGACAGGGCGCTGGAAACACCATATATTTT. It codes for CASSPRQGAGNTIYF. The V and J genes are TRBV5-6 and TRBJ1-3, with TRBD1 identical over 7 bases. J gave up 2 bases and V 4 bases, and 6 bases lay outside the gene matches. CDR1 and CDR2 from the germline V gene are SGHDT and YYEEEE. This CDR3 has 15 residues.